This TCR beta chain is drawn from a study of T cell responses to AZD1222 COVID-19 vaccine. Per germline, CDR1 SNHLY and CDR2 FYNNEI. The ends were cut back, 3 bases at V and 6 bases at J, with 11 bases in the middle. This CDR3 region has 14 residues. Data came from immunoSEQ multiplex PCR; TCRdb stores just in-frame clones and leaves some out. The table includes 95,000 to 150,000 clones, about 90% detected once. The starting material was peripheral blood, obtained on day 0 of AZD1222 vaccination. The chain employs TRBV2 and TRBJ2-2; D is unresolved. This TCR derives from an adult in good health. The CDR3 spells CASSENRAAGELFF. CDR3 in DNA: TGTGCCAGCAGTGAGAATAGGGCGGCCGGGGAGCTGTTTTTT.